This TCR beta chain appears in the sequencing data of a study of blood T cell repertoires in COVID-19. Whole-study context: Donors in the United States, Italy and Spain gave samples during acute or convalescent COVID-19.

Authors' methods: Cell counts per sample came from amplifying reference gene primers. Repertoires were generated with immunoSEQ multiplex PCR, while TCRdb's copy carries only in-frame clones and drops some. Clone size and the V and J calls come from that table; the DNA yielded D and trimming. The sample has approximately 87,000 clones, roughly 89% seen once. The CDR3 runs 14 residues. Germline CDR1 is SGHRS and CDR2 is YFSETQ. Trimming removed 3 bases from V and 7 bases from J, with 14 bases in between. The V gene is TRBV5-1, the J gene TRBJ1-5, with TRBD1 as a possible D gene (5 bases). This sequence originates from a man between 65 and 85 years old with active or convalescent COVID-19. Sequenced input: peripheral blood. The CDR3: CASSSEGEGQPQHF. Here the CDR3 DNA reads TGCGCCAGCAGCTCCGAAGGGGAAGGCCAGCCCCAGCATTTT.